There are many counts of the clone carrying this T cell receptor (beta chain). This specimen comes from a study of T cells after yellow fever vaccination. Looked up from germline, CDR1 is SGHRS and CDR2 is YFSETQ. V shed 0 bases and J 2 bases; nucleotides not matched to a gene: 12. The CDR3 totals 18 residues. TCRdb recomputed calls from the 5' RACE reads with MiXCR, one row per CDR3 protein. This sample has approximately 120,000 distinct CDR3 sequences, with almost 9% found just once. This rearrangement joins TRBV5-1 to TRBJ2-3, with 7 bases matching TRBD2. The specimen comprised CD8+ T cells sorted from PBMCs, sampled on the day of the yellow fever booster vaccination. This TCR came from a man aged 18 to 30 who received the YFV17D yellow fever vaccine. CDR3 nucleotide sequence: TGCGCCAGCAGCTTGGACAGACCCGGGACTACCCTCACAGATACGCAGTATTTT. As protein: CASSLDRPGTTLTDTQYF.